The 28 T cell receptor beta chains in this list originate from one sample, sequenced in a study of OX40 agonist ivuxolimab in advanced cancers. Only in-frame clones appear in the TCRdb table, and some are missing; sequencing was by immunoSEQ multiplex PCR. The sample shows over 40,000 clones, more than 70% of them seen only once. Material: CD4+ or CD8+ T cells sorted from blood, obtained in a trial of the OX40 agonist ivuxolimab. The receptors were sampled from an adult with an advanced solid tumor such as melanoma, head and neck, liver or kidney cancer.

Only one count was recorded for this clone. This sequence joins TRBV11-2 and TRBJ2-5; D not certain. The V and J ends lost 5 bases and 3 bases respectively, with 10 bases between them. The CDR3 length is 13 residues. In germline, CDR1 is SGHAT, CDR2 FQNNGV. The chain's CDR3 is CASSRTAKETQYF. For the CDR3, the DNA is TGTGCCAGCAGCCGAACTGCTAAAGAGACCCAGTACTTC.

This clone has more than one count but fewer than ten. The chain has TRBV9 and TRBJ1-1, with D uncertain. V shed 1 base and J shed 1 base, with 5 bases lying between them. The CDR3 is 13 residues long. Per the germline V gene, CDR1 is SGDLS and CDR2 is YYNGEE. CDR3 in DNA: TGTGCCAGCAGCGTACGAGGGAACACTGAAGCTTTCTTT. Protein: CASSVRGNTEAFF.

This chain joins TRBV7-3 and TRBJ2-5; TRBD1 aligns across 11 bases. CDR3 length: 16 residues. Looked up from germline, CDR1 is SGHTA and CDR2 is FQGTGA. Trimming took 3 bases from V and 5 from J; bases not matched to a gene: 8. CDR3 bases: TGTGCCAGCAGCTTTCAAGGACAGGGGGCAGGGGAGACCCAGTACTTC. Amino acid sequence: CASSFQGQGAGETQYF.

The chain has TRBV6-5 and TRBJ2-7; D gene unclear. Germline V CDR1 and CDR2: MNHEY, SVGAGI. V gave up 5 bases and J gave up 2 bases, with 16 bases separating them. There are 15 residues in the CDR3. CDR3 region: CASSPLLDKTYEQYF. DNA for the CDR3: TGTGCCAGCAGTCCCCTGCTTGACAAGACCTACGAGCAGTACTTC.

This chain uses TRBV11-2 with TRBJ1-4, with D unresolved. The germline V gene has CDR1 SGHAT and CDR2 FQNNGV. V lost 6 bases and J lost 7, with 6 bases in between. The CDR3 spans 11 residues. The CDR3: CASSGSEKLFF. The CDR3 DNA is TGTGCCAGCAGTGGTAGTGAAAAACTGTTTTTT.

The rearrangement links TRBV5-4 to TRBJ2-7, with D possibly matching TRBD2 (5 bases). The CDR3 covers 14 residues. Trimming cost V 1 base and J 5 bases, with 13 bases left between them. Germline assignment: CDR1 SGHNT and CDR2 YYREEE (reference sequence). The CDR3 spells CASSLNGVQNEQYF. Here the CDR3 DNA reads TGTGCCAGCAGCTTGAACGGGGTCCAGAACGAGCAGTACTTC. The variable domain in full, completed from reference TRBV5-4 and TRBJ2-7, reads ETGVTQSPTHLIKTRGQQVTLRCSSQSGHNTVSWYQQALGQGPQFIFQYYREEENGRGNFPPRFSGLQFPNYSSELNVNALELDDSALYLCASSLNGVQNEQYFGPGTRLTVT.

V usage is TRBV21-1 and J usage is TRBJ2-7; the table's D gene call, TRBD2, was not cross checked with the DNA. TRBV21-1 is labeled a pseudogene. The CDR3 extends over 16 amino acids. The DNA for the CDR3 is TGTGCCAGCAGCAAAAAGGGGCGACTAGCGGCCTACGAGCAGTACTTC. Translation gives CASSKKGRLAAYEQYF.

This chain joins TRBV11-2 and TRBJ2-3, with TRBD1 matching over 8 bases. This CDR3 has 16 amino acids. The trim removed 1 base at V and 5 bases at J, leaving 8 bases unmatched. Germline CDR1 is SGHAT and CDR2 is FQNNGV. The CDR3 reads CASSLAGRGQGDTQYF. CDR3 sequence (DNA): TGTGCCAGCAGCTTAGCGGGCAGGGGGCAGGGAGATACGCAGTATTTT.

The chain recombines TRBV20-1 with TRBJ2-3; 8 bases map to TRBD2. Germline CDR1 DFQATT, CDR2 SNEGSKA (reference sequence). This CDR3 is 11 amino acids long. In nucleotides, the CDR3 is TGCACCTCGGGAGGGCCAGATACGCAGTATTTT. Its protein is CTSGGPDTQYF.

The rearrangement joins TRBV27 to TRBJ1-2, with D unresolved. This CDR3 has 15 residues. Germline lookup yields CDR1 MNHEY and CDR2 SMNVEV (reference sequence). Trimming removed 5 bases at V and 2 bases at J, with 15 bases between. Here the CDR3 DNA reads TGTGCCAGCAGTCCCTTTGCGCAGCGAAACTATGGCTACACCTTC. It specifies CASSPFAQRNYGYTF.

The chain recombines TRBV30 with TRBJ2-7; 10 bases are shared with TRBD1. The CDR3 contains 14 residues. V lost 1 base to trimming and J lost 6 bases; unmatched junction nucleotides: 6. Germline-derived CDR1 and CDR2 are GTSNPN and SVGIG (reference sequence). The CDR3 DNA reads TGTGCCTGGAGTGACGGGACAGGGGCTCGCGAGCAGTACTTC. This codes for CAWSDGTGAREQYF.

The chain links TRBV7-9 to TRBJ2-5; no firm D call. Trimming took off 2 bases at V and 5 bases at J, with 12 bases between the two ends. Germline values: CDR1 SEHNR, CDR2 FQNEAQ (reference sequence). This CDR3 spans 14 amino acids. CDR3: CASSLSELTETQYF. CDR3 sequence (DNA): TGTGCCAGCAGCTTAAGCGAGTTGACGGAGACCCAGTACTTC.

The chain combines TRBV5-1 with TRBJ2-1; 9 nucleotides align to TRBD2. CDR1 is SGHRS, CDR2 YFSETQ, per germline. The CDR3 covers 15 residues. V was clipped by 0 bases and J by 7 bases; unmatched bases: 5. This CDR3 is CASSLAPSGMNEQFF. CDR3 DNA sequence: TGCGCCAGCAGCTTGGCCCCTAGCGGGATGAATGAGCAGTTCTTC.

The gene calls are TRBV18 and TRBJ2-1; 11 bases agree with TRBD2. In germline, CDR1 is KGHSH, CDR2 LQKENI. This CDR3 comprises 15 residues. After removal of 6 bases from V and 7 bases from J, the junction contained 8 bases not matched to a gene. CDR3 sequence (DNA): TGTGCCAGCTCGCAGACTAGCGGGAATAAGAATGAGCAGTTCTTC. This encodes CASSQTSGNKNEQFF.

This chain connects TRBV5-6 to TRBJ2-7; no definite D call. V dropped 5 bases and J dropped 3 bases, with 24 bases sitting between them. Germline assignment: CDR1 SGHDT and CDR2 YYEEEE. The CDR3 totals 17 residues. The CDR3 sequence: CASSSVANIVTFYEQYF. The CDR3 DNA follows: TGTGCCAGCAGTTCGGTGGCAAACATCGTGACTTTCTACGAGCAGTACTTC.

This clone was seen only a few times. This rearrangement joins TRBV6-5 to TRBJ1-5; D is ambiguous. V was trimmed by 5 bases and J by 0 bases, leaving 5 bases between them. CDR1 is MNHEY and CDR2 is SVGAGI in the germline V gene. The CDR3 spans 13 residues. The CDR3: CASSQNSNQPQHF. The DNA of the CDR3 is TGTGCCAGCAGTCAGAATAGCAATCAGCCCCAGCATTTT.

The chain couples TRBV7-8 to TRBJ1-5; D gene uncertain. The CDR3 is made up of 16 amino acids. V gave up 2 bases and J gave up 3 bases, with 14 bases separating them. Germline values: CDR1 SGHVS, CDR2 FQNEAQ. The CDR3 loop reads CASSLQSRGVNQPQHF. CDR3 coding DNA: TGTGCCAGCAGCTTACAATCGCGGGGAGTCAATCAGCCCCAGCATTTT.

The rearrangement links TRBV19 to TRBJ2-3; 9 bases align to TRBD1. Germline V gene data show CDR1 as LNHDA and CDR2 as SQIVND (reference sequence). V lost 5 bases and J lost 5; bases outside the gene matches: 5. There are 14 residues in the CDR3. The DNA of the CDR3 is TGTGCCAGTAGTGGGGGACAGGGTGGAGATACGCAGTATTTT. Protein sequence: CASSGGQGGDTQYF.

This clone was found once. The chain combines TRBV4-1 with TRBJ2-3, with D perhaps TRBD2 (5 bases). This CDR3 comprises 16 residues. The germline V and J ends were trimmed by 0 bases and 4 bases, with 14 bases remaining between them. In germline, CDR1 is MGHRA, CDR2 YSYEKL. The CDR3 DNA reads TGCGCCAGCAGCCAAGAACCGGGGATGGTATCAGATACGCAGTATTTT. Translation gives CASSQEPGMVSDTQYF.

CDR3: CASSTHDEQFF. Written as DNA, the CDR3 is TGTGCCAGCAGCACCCATGATGAGCAGTTCTTC. The V gene is TRBV11-3, the J gene TRBJ2-1; no clear D gene. The ends were cut back, 5 bases at V and 8 bases at J, with 7 bases in the middle. The germline gives CDR1 SGHNT, CDR2 YENEEA. The CDR3 is 11 residues long.

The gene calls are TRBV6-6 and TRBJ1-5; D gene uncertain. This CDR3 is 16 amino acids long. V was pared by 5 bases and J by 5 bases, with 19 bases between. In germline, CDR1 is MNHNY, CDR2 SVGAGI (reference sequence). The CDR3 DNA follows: TGTGCCAGCAGTCCAGAACCCGGGCCAGCCTATCAGCCCCAGCATTTT. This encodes CASSPEPGPAYQPQHF.

The CDR3 DNA is TGCGCCAGCAGCTTAACGACAGGGGGCAGACTGTTTTTT. This sequence encodes CASSLTTGGRLFF. The chain recombines TRBV5-1 with TRBJ1-4, with TRBD1 matching over 10 bases. The CDR3 is 13 residues long. The junction had 5 bases not matched to a gene; V was cut back by 2 bases and J by 13 bases. Germline assignment: CDR1 SGHRS and CDR2 YFSETQ.

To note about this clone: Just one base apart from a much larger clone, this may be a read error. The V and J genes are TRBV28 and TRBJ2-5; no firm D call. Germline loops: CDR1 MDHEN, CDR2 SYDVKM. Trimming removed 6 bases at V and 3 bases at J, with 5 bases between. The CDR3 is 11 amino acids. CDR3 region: CASSVEETQYF. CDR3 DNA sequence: TGTGCCAGCAGCGTGGAAGAGACCCAGTACTTC.

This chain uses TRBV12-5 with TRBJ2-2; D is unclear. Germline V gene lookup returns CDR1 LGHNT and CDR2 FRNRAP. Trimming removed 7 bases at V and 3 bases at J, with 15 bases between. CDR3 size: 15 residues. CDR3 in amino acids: CASAPPQTYTGELFF. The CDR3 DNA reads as TGTGCTAGTGCCCCCCCTCAGACATACACCGGGGAGCTGTTTTTT.

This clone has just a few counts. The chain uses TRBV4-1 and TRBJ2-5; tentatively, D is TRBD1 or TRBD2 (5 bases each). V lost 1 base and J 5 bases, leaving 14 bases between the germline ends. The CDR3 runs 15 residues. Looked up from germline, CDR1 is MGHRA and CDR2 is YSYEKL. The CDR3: CASSQGGASRETQYF. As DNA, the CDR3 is TGCGCCAGCAGCCAAGGAGGGGCCTCCAGGGAGACCCAGTACTTC.

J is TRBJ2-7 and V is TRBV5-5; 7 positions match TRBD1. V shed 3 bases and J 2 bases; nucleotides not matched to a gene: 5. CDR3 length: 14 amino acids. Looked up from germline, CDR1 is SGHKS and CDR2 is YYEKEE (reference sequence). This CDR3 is CASSSRQGTYEQYF. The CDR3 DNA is TGTGCCAGCAGCTCCCGACAGGGTACCTACGAGCAGTACTTC.

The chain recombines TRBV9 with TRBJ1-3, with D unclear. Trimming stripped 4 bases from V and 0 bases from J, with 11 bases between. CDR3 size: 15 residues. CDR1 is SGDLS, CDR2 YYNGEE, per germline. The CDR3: CASSPFHSSGNTIYF. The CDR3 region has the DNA TGTGCCAGCAGCCCCTTTCACAGCTCTGGAAACACCATATATTTT.

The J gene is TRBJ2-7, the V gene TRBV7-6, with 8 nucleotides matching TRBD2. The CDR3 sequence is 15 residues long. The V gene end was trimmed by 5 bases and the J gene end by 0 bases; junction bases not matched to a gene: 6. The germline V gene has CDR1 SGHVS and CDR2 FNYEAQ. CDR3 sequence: CASSLKRESSYEQYF. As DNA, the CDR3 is TGTGCCAGCAGCCTTAAGCGGGAGAGCTCCTACGAGCAGTACTTC.